The clone carrying this T cell receptor (beta chain) was observed at least ten times. The study defined stable Graves' hyperthyroidism as no ophthalmopathy progression within 18 months. Patients aged 18 to 65 had newly diagnosed hyperthyroidism that had lasted under 2 months. Any patient presenting with uncontrolled infection, other autoimmune disease, pregnancy or lactation was left out. These data belong to a study of T cells in Graves' hyperthyroidism and ophthalmopathy. Germline V gives CDR1 SGHVS, CDR2 FNYEAQ. This CDR3 has 14 amino acids. Trimming stripped 5 bases from V and 4 bases from J, with 14 bases between. TCR beta CDR3 sequences were amplified from RNA transcripts. First-round RT-PCR with HTBI primers amplified the TCR CDR3 region. A single record per CDR3 protein comes from TCRdb applying MiXCR to the multiplex PCR reads. This sample yields under 450,000 distinct CDR3 sequences, of which around 14% are seen a single time; roughly 15% belongs to the top ten.

Sequenced material: blood. V gene TRBV7-6 combines with J gene TRBJ1-1; D call uncertain. This clonotype originated in a woman aged 18-35 years with Graves' hyperthyroidism. The CDR3 reads CASSERFLTTEAFF. The CDR3 DNA follows: TGTGCCAGCAGCGAGCGGTTCCTGACCACTGAAGCTTTCTTT. The full variable domain, in which reference TRBV7-6 and TRBJ1-1 provide the parts outside the CDR3, is GAGVSQSPRYKVTKRGQDVALRCDPISGHVSLYWYRQALGQGPEFLTYFNYEAQQDKSGLPNDRFSAERPEGSISTLTIQRTEQRDSAMYRCASSERFLTTEAFFGQGTRLTVV.